This entry lists 14 T cell receptor beta chains sequenced from one sample in a study of T cell changes during pregnancy in multiple sclerosis. Using immunoSEQ multiplex PCR, the repertoire was profiled, and TCRdb retains in-frame clones only, with some absent. The table has 50,000 to 75,000 clones, 80% to 95% seen once. The material was peripheral blood, obtained in the third trimester of pregnancy. The receptor set was obtained from a female donor in good health, enrolled as a control in a pregnancy study.

The chain has TRBV7-2 and TRBJ1-4; 9 bases are shared with TRBD1. V shed 5 bases and J 5 bases; nucleotides not matched to a gene: 6. The CDR3 spans 15 residues. The V gene's germline CDR1 is SGHTA and CDR2 FQGNSA. The CDR3 DNA reads as TGTGCCAGCAGCCCCCGACAGGGGGGAAATGAAAAACTGTTTTTT. Translated, it gives CASSPRQGGNEKLFF.

V gene TRBV5-4 combines with J gene TRBJ2-6, with TRBD1 matching over 12 bases. The CDR3 totals 16 residues. J lost 3 bases, V lost 5 bases, and 3 bases had no gene match. Germline loops: CDR1 SGHNT, CDR2 YYREEE (reference sequence). The CDR3 is CASRGQGAGGANVLTF. The CDR3 nucleotides read TGTGCCAGCAGGGGACAGGGGGCAGGTGGGGCCAACGTCCTGACTTTC.

V gene TRBV6-5 combines with J gene TRBJ2-7; D might be TRBD2 (6 bases). Germline V gene data show CDR1 as MNHEY and CDR2 as SVGAGI. V was cut by 1 base and J by 0 bases, with 10 bases left in between. The CDR3 has 15 residues. CDR3 loop: CASSYYPGLSYEQYF. Here the CDR3 DNA reads TGTGCCAGCAGTTACTATCCGGGACTCTCCTACGAGCAGTACTTC.

The chain has TRBV19 and TRBJ1-2; TRBD1 aligns across 10 bases. This CDR3 spans 15 amino acids. From germline, CDR1 is LNHDA and CDR2 SQIVND (reference sequence). J lost 3 bases, V lost 5 bases, and 6 bases had no gene match. CDR3 residues: CASSATGTGDYGYTF. CDR3 bases: TGTGCCAGTAGTGCAACCGGGACAGGGGACTATGGCTACACCTTC.

This clone was picked up a small number of times. The chain recombines TRBV27 with TRBJ1-1, with a possible D match to TRBD1 (6 bases). Trimming removed 2 bases from V and 4 bases from J, with 17 bases in between. CDR3 length: 16 amino acids. Germline-derived CDR1 and CDR2 are MNHEY and SMNVEV (reference sequence). CDR3 sequence (DNA): TGTGCCAGCAGTTTAACGCCAGGACAGCCTTCCACTGAAGCTTTCTTT. It yields the protein CASSLTPGQPSTEAFF.

The CDR3 spells CASSGFQGEETKNIQYF. As DNA, the CDR3 is TGTGCCAGCAGCGGATTCCAGGGGGAAGAAACCAAAAACATTCAGTACTTC. The chain is built from TRBV9 and TRBJ2-4; TRBD1 matches at 7 bases. Losses at the gene ends were 3 bases for V and 2 bases for J; bases not matched to a gene: 11. The CDR3 length is 17 residues. Looked up from germline, CDR1 is SGDLS and CDR2 is YYNGEE.

The chain has TRBV28 and TRBJ1-2; D might be TRBD1 (6 bases). The germline V and J ends were trimmed by 5 bases and 4 bases, with 14 bases remaining between them. The V gene's germline CDR1 is MDHEN and CDR2 SYDVKM. The CDR3 runs to 14 residues. DNA for the CDR3: TGTGCCAGCAGTGCCCGGGACAACCTCTATGGCTACACCTTC. Protein sequence: CASSARDNLYGYTF.

The chain couples TRBV11-3 to TRBJ2-3, with 12 bases identical to TRBD2. Trimming took 4 bases from V and 7 from J; bases not matched to a gene: 9. The CDR3 contains 16 residues. Per the germline V gene, CDR1 is SGHNT and CDR2 is YENEEA. In DNA form, the CDR3 reads TGTGCCAGCAGCTCACGACTAGCGGGAGAACGAAATACGCAGTATTTT. Amino acid sequence: CASSSRLAGERNTQYF.

The V and J genes are TRBV9 and TRBJ2-2; maybe TRBD1 (6 bases). Germline V lookup: CDR1 SGDLS, CDR2 YYNGEE. The CDR3 is made up of 14 amino acids. Trimming stripped 5 bases from V and 6 bases from J, with 14 bases between. The CDR3 region has the DNA TGTGCCAGCAGGACAGGCCCCAAGGCCGGGGAGCTGTTTTTT. Translated, it gives CASRTGPKAGELFF.

This CDR3 reads CASSPFGSDLETQYF. In DNA, the CDR3 is TGTGCCAGCAGCCCCTTCGGGTCAGATCTAGAGACCCAGTACTTC. V is TRBV7-9 and J is TRBJ2-5; D is undetermined. V was pared by 5 bases and J by 4 bases, with 17 bases between. The CDR3 totals 15 residues. CDR1 and CDR2 from the germline V gene are SEHNR and FQNEAQ (reference sequence).

The chain combines TRBV28 with TRBJ1-3; D unresolved. V shed 0 bases and J shed 4 bases, with 4 bases lying between them. Germline CDR1 reads MDHEN; CDR2 reads SYDVKM. This CDR3 is built from 13 residues. The CDR3 here is CASSLWTGNTIYF. The CDR3 DNA sequence: TGTGCCAGCAGTTTATGGACAGGAAACACCATATATTTT.

J is TRBJ1-5 and V is TRBV2, with D unclear. This CDR3 is 17 amino acids long. Germline V gene lookup returns CDR1 SNHLY and CDR2 FYNNEI. V was trimmed by 4 bases and J by 2 bases, leaving 18 bases between them. The CDR3 DNA reads as TGTGCCAGCAGTGGAATAGGAGGCCAGGCCGGCAATCAGCCCCAGCATTTT. This gives the protein CASSGIGGQAGNQPQHF.

This clone was seen just once. V and J are TRBV6-5 and TRBJ2-7; 8 bases line up with TRBD1. CDR3 length: 14 residues. Losses at the gene ends were 6 bases for V and 3 bases for J; bases not matched to a gene: 7. The germline gives CDR1 MNHEY, CDR2 SVGAGI. This CDR3 is CASSPGQEHYEQYF. The CDR3 DNA sequence: TGTGCCAGCAGCCCGGGACAGGAACACTACGAGCAGTACTTC.

This clone appeared a single time. This rearrangement joins TRBV19 to TRBJ2-3, with a weak D call TRBD2 (5 bases). CDR1 is LNHDA and CDR2 is SQIVND in the germline V gene (reference sequence). This CDR3 region has 14 residues. V shed 0 bases and J shed 4 bases, with 8 bases lying between them. CDR3 bases: TGTGCCAGTAGTATAGAGCGGGTTTCAGATACGCAGTATTTT. Translated: CASSIERVSDTQYF.